This T cell receptor (beta chain) was documented in a study of memory CD4+ T cells and cytomegalovirus serostatus. At the level of the study: Of the healthy Belgian adults, 9 or 10 were CMV seropositive and more than 20 seronegative.

Per the germline V gene, CDR1 is SGHVS and CDR2 is FNYEAQ. The ends lost 7 bases at V and 7 bases at J; junction bases unmatched: 12. The CDR3 is made up of 16 amino acids. The sort gate was single viable CD3+CD4+CD8-CD45RO+ cells for memory CD4+ T cells. Study outcomes and limitations: CD4+ memory repertoires contained about 40% of the roughly 160 reported CMV TCRbeta sequences.

Some clones are missing from TCRdb's copy, which holds only in-frame ones; the method was immunoSEQ multiplex PCR. The sample holds 70,000 or so clones, 60% to 80% seen once. The table lists this clone with a count of one. Its antigen is currently unknown. The material sequenced was memory CD4+ T cells from blood. The source of this sequence is an adult in good health and CMV-seropositive. The rearrangement links TRBV7-6 to TRBJ2-3; 12 bases fit TRBD1. DNA for the CDR3: TGTGCCAGCACACCGGGGCGGGGACAGGGGGCGAATACGCAGTATTTT. The encoded protein is CASTPGRGQGANTQYF.